These 24 T cell receptor beta chains originate from one sample sequenced in a study of shared clonotypes between healthy human individuals. The protocol was immunoSEQ multiplex PCR, while the TCRdb copy is restricted to in-frame clones and leaves out a portion. The table has some 2.4 million clones, approximately 93% seen once. The sample consisted of naive CD4+ T cells from PBMCs. Subset indicated: CD45RA+ positively selected. Receptor source: a man aged 18-30 years in good health. Some clones in this sample may be carry-over from other donors' samples.

The chain has TRBV7-3 and TRBJ2-3; 10 nucleotides match TRBD1. Germline V gives CDR1 SGHTA, CDR2 FQGTGA. V shed 5 bases and J 2 bases; nucleotides not matched to a gene: 7. The CDR3 loop spans 16 amino acids. In DNA, the CDR3 is TGTGCCAGCAGCAGATTGGGACAGGGGAACACAGATACGCAGTATTTT. Its protein is CASSRLGQGNTDTQYF. Combining the CDR3 with reference TRBV7-3 and TRBJ2-3 gives the whole variable domain GAGVSQTPSNKVTEKGKYVELRCDPISGHTALYWYRQSLGQGPEFLIYFQGTGAADDSGLPNDRFFAVRPEGSVSTLKIQRTERGDSAVYLCASSRLGQGNTDTQYFGPGTRLTVL.

CDR3 sequence: CASSSVKVGSGESQAFF. The DNA for the CDR3 is TGTGCCAGCAGCTCCGTTAAGGTGGGGTCAGGGGAATCCCAGGCTTTCTTT. The J gene is TRBJ1-1, the V gene TRBV7-2; perhaps TRBD1 as D (6 bases). Per germline, CDR1 SGHTA and CDR2 FQGNSA. The CDR3 is 17 amino acids. Between the trimmed V and J ends, which lost 4 bases and 11 bases, there was a span of 29 bases.

This clone was seen only once. This chain joins TRBV19 and TRBJ2-7; 7 nucleotides align to TRBD2. The V gene end was trimmed by 9 bases and the J gene end by 10 bases; junction bases not matched to a gene: 15. The length of the CDR3 is 13 residues. Germline-derived CDR1 and CDR2 are LNHDA and SQIVND (reference sequence). The CDR3 sequence: CARGGRTGLHQYF. In DNA, the CDR3 is TGTGCCAGGGGGGGGAGGACGGGCCTCCACCAGTACTTC.

The genes are TRBV7-9 and TRBJ2-7, with D unclear. Germline CDR1 is SEHNR and CDR2 is FQNEAQ (reference sequence). Between the trimmed V and J ends, which lost 1 base and 6 bases, there was a span of 10 bases. The CDR3 sequence is 13 residues long. In DNA, the CDR3 is TGTGCCAGCAGCTTAGGTCCAGCAGGCGAGCAGTACTTC. It is translated as CASSLGPAGEQYF.

The chain uses TRBV27 and TRBJ1-2; D gene ambiguous. The CDR3 totals 13 residues. Germline values: CDR1 MNHEY, CDR2 SMNVEV (reference sequence). Deletions cut 8 bases from V and 8 bases from J, with 18 bases between. The CDR3, as DNA: TGTGCCAGCCGGTACACTTGGGGTGGAGGCTACACCTTC. Translated: CASRYTWGGGYTF.

This clone was counted only a few times. V is TRBV28 and J is TRBJ1-4; D uncertain. CDR1 and CDR2 (germline): MDHEN, SYDVKM. The CDR3 consists of 13 residues. V was shortened by 7 bases and J by 14 bases, with 20 bases between the two germline ends. The CDR3 is CASKPTGLAGLFF. The CDR3 DNA sequence: TGTGCCAGCAAGCCGACCGGGCTTGCAGGCCTGTTTTTT. Variable domain in full (rest from reference TRBV28 and TRBJ1-4): DVKVTQSSRYLVKRTGEKVFLECVQDMDHENMFWYRQDPGLGLRLIYFSYDVKMKEKGDIPEGYSVSREKKERFSLILESASTNQTSMYLCASKPTGLAGLFFGSGTQLSVL.

V and J are TRBV7-3 and TRBJ2-6; 8 bases match TRBD1. In germline, CDR1 is SGHTA, CDR2 FQGTGA. The V and J ends lost 4 bases and 2 bases, in that order; junction bases with no gene match: 7. CDR3 length equals 17 residues. In nucleotides, the CDR3 is TGTGCCAGCAGCTGGCAGGGGGCAAATACTGGGGCCAACGTCCTGACTTTC. It is translated as CASSWQGANTGANVLTF. The full variable domain, completed using reference TRBV7-3 and TRBJ2-6, is GAGVSQTPSNKVTEKGKYVELRCDPISGHTALYWYRQSLGQGPEFLIYFQGTGAADDSGLPNDRFFAVRPEGSVSTLKIQRTERGDSAVYLCASSWQGANTGANVLTFGAGSRLTVL.

This rearrangement joins TRBV11-3 to TRBJ2-6; 7 positions match TRBD1. Germline loops: CDR1 SGHNT, CDR2 YENEEA. Trimming cost V 7 bases and J 1 base; bases outside gene matches: 13. The CDR3 extends over 18 amino acids. As DNA, the CDR3 is TGTGCCAGCAACAAAGGGGGCTTAGTTGTATCTGGGGCCAACGTCCTGACTTTC. Its protein product is CASNKGGLVVSGANVLTF.

This chain links TRBV7-3 with TRBJ2-3; TRBD2 aligns across 9 bases. Trimming removed 1 base from V and 1 base from J; junction bases left unmatched: 9. The CDR3 length is 18 residues. Per the germline V gene, CDR1 is SGHTA and CDR2 is FQGTGA. CDR3 sequence: CASSLKRSGGPGTDTQYF. CDR3 nucleotide sequence: TGTGCCAGCAGCTTAAAGCGTAGCGGGGGACCGGGCACAGATACGCAGTATTTT.

The CDR3 is CASSMGRSSGANVLTF. CDR3 nucleotide sequence: TGTGCCAGCAGCATGGGACGGAGCTCTGGGGCCAACGTCCTGACTTTC. V and J are TRBV5-6 and TRBJ2-6; D tentatively reads TRBD1 or TRBD2 (5 bases each). V was clipped by 4 bases and J by 0 bases, with 11 bases between them. Germline V lookup: CDR1 SGHDT, CDR2 YYEEEE. The CDR3 sequence is 16 residues long.

The chain has TRBV28 and TRBJ1-6; 8 nucleotides align to TRBD1. CDR1 is MDHEN and CDR2 is SYDVKM in the germline V gene. This CDR3 is built from 17 residues. V was clipped by 3 bases and J by 8 bases; unmatched bases: 12. The CDR3 nucleotides read TGTGCCAGCAGTTTCGGCAGACCCAGGGGGCGGCATTCACCCCTCCACTTT. It codes for CASSFGRPRGRHSPLHF. Full variable domain (outside the CDR3, taken from reference TRBV28 and TRBJ1-6): DVKVTQSSRYLVKRTGEKVFLECVQDMDHENMFWYRQDPGLGLRLIYFSYDVKMKEKGDIPEGYSVSREKKERFSLILESASTNQTSMYLCASSFGRPRGRHSPLHFGNGTRLTVT.

This clone was seen more than once but under ten times. The sample carries other DNA sequences with the same CDR3. CDR3 in DNA: TGCGCCAGCAGCAGGGACAGGGGTAATGAAAAACTGTTTTTT. The encoded protein is CASSRDRGNEKLFF. V is TRBV5-1 and J is TRBJ1-4; the match to TRBD1 covers 10 bases. The CDR3 sequence is 14 residues long. V shed 4 bases, J shed 4 bases, and the junction held 1 base outside the gene matches. Germline CDR1 SGHRS, CDR2 YFSETQ.

The chain combines TRBV5-4 with TRBJ2-1, with TRBD2 matching over 10 bases. The germline CDR1 and CDR2 sequences are SGHNT and YYREEE (reference sequence). V lost 4 bases and J lost 9; bases outside the gene matches: 7. CDR3 length equals 14 residues. CDR3 protein: CASSPSGRGSEQFF. For the CDR3, the DNA is TGTGCCAGCAGCCCTAGCGGGAGAGGGAGTGAGCAGTTCTTC.

Remarks on this clone: Other DNA sequences in this sample translate to the same CDR3. CDR3 DNA: TGTGCCAGTAGTGTACAGGGGTACTATGGCTACACCTTC. The encoded protein is CASSVQGYYGYTF. The gene calls are TRBV19 and TRBJ1-2; 7 positions match TRBD1. Germline CDR1 reads LNHDA; CDR2 reads SQIVND (reference sequence). This CDR3 has 13 amino acids. The J segment lost 3 bases and the V segment lost 5 bases, leaving 3 bases of the junction unmatched. The whole variable domain, filled in from reference TRBV19 and TRBJ1-2, reads DGGITQSPKYLFRKEGQNVTLSCEQNLNHDAMYWYRQDPGQGLRLIYYSQIVNDFQKGDIAEGYSVSREKKESFPLTVTSAQKNPTAFYLCASSVQGYYGYTFGSGTRLTVV.

The V gene is TRBV28, the J gene TRBJ2-7; 7 bases agree with TRBD1. CDR3 length equals 15 residues. CDR1 MDHEN and CDR2 SYDVKM come from the germline V gene. V dropped 4 bases and J dropped 7; count of bases not matched to a gene: 13. The CDR3 reads CASSSAGTEGNEQYF. The CDR3 DNA reads as TGTGCCAGCAGTTCCGCCGGGACAGAGGGAAATGAGCAGTACTTC.

The rearrangement links TRBV28 to TRBJ2-1, with D possibly TRBD2 on 10 matching bases. The germline V gene has CDR1 MDHEN and CDR2 SYDVKM. This CDR3 spans 21 amino acids. V dropped 2 bases and J dropped 3 bases, with 29 bases sitting between them. CDR3 nucleotide sequence: TGTGCCAGCAGTTTAGGTCGATTACAGGGGGCCGGGACTAGCGACTACAATGAGCAGTTCTTC. This translates into CASSLGRLQGAGTSDYNEQFF.

The chain recombines TRBV21-1 with TRBJ1-5. TRBV21-1 is given as a pseudogene. The CDR3 has 17 amino acids. CDR3 coding DNA: TGTGCCAGCAGCCCCCAGTCTGGGGGGGCGGACGGTCAGCCCCAGCATTTT. As protein: CASSPQSGGADGQPQHF.

The chain joins TRBV7-9 to TRBJ2-5, with D possibly matching TRBD2 (6 bases). With the DNA end fitting TRBJ2-7 better, the J assignment may be wrong. The CDR3 is 15 amino acids. Germline V gene lookup returns CDR1 SEHNR and CDR2 FQNEAQ (reference sequence). CDR3 sequence reads: CASSLGAGPSYEQYF. As DNA, the CDR3 is TGTGCCAGCAGCTTAGGGGCGGGGCCCTCCTACGAGCAGTACTTC.

The chain has TRBV5-1 and TRBJ2-7; D is ambiguous. This CDR3 is built from 15 residues. Between the trimmed V and J ends, which lost 4 bases and 3 bases, there was a span of 17 bases. Germline-derived CDR1 and CDR2 are SGHRS and YFSETQ. CDR3 coding DNA: TGCGCCAGCAGCAAATGGTTGGGGTCGGACTACGAGCAGTACTTC. Translation gives CASSKWLGSDYEQYF.

This rearrangement joins TRBV5-1 to TRBJ2-2; no firm D call. Trimming pared 4 bases from V and 7 bases from J, leaving 11 bases between. This CDR3 contains 13 residues. Germline CDR1 SGHRS, CDR2 YFSETQ. CDR3 bases: TGCGCCAGCAGCAAAACGACGAGCGGGGAGCTGTTTTTT. Protein sequence: CASSKTTSGELFF.

The chain combines TRBV28 with TRBJ1-5, with D unresolved. Trimming left V 7 bases short and J 11 bases short, with 15 bases between. The V gene's germline CDR1 is MDHEN and CDR2 SYDVKM. The CDR3 spans 12 residues. Here the CDR3 reads CASTDPGRTQHF. For the CDR3, the DNA is TGTGCCAGCACCGACCCGGGGAGGACCCAGCATTTT.

V usage is TRBV18 and J usage is TRBJ1-1; D might be TRBD1 (6 bases). The V gene lost 8 bases and the J gene lost 5 bases, with 15 bases spanning the gap. CDR1 is KGHSH and CDR2 is LQKENI in the germline V gene. The CDR3 loop spans 13 amino acids. The CDR3 spells CASQRAQGTEAFF. The CDR3 DNA reads as TGTGCCAGCCAGAGGGCACAGGGTACTGAAGCTTTCTTT.

This chain uses TRBV28 with TRBJ2-1, with D tentatively TRBD2 (5 bases). Germline V gene sequence: CDR1 MDHEN, CDR2 SYDVKM. Trimming stripped 4 bases from V and 15 bases from J, with 13 bases between. There are 11 residues in the CDR3. CDR3 in DNA: TGTGCCAGCAGTTCAGAGGGTCAAGTGTTCTTC. This translates into CASSSEGQVFF.

V is TRBV6-1 and J is TRBJ2-1, with D uncertain. V was trimmed by 9 bases and J by 4 bases, leaving 19 bases between them. CDR1 and CDR2 from the germline V gene are MNHNS and SASEGT. CDR3 length equals 15 residues. DNA for the CDR3: TGTGCCAGTTGTGGTAGAAGCCCTCTATACAATGAGCAGTTCTTC. Translated: CASCGRSPLYNEQFF.